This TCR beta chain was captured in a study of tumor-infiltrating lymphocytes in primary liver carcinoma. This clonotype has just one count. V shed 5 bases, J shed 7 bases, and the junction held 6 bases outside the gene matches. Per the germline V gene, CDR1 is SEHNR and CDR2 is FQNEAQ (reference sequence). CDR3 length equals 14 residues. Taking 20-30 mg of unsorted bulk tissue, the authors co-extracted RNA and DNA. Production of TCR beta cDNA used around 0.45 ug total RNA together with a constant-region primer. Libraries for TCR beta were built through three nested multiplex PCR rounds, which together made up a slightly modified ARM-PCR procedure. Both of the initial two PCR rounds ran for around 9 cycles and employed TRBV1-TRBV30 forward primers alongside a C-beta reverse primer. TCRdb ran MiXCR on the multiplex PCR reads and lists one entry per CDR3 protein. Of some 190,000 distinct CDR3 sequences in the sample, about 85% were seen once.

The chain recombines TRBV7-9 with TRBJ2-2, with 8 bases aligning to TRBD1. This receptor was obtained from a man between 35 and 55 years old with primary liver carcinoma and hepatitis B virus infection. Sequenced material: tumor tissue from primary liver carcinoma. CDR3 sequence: CASSMTGVNGELFF. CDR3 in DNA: TGTGCCAGCAGCATGACAGGGGTCAACGGGGAGCTGTTTTTT.